Sequencing of this T cell receptor (beta chain) was carried out in a study of blood T cells in healthy people across ages. The CDR3 consists of 15 residues. The germline gives CDR1 SGHTA, CDR2 FQGNSA. V shed 5 bases and J 6 bases; nucleotides not matched to a gene: 6. The study, taken as a whole, reports: Per million T cells, TCR beta diversity dropped roughly linearly as age increased. The study found more naive CD4+ cells and higher diversity in long-lived than aged donors.

The authors ran a second PCR of about 7 to 11 cycles using a sample-barcoded 5' primer and a J-beta primer mix. TCRdb re-called the 5' RACE reads with MiXCR, one entry per CDR3 protein. The sample carries around 870,000 distinct CDR3 sequences, around 30% recorded once. A note on this clonotype: Its target is not known.

Healthy Caucasians from Russia aged roughly 6 to 100 served as donors. Per sample, a minimum of 6 million PBMCs were isolated. The chain has TRBV7-2 and TRBJ2-2; 10 nucleotides align to TRBD2. Sequenced: blood. The receptor was isolated from a woman over 75 in good health. The CDR3 protein is CASSRQRGGPGELFF. The CDR3 coding sequence is TGTGCCAGCAGCCGTCAGCGGGGGGGCCCCGGGGAGCTGTTTTTT.